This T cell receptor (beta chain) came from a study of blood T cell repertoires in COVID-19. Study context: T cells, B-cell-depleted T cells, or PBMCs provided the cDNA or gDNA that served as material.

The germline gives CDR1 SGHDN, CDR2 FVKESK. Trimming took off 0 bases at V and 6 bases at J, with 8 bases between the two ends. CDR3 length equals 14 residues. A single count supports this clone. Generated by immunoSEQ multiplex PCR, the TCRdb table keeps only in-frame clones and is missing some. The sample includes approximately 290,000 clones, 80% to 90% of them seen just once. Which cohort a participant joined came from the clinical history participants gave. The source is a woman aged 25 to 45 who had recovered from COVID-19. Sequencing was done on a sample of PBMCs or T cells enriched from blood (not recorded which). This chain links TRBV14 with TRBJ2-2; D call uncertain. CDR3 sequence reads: CASSQDRVAGELFF. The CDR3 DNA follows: TGTGCCAGCAGCCAAGATCGGGTGGCCGGGGAGCTGTTTTTT.